The rows below give T cell receptor beta chains drawn from one sample of a study of cytomegalovirus exposure and HLA in healthy donors. Measured with immunoSEQ multiplex PCR; TCRdb has only the in-frame clones, and not every one. The table lists around 110,000 clones, 80% to 85% of them singletons, with 2.1% in the top ten. The sequencing sample was made of PBMCs. These TCRs come from a man aged 25-45 years in good health and CMV-seronegative. Each CDR3 is given with its conserved first and last residue. The order of the fields is D gene, V gene, J gene, clone size, CDR3 DNA, CDR3 protein. A D gene is named only where the DNA matches it firmly. Expanded clones get a size class; other rows say once, few or many, or leave the size out.

-	TRBV5-1	TRBJ2-5	once	TGCGCCAGCAGCTGGGGGCCGGCGGAGACCCAGTACTTC	CASSWGPAETQYF
-	TRBV30	TRBJ2-3	-	TGTGCCTGGAGCTGGGTTGCGGACAACCCAGATACGCAGTATTTT	CAWSWVADNPDTQYF
-	TRBV6-5	TRBJ2-5	-	TGTGCCAGCAGGCTGGGGGCGCATCAAGAGACCCAGTACTTC	CASRLGAHQETQYF
TRBD1	TRBV6-1	TRBJ2-3	-	TGTGCCAGCACCGCGGGACAGGGGATGACAGATACGCAGTATTTT	CASTAGQGMTDTQYF
TRBD1	TRBV28	TRBJ2-7	-	TGTGCCAGCAGTTCCATCCTTGGGACAGGGTTATACGAGCAGTACTTC	CASSSILGTGLYEQYF
TRBD1	TRBV5-5	TRBJ1-5	-	TGTGCCAGCAGCCCGGGACAGGGAGGAAATCAGGGCTCTCAGCCCCAGCATTTT	CASSPGQGGNQGSQPQHF
-	TRBV30	TRBJ1-2	-	TGTGCCTGGAGTCCCATCTTGGGCAACTATGGCTACACCTTC	CAWSPILGNYGYTF
-	TRBV5-8	TRBJ2-5	-	TGTGCCAGCAGCACAGGGACCAAAGAGACCCAGTACTTC	CASSTGTKETQYF
-	TRBV19	TRBJ1-1	-	TGTGCCAGTATCTCGTCAGACATAAACACTGAAGCTTTCTTT	CASISSDINTEAFF
-	TRBV12-2	TRBJ2-3	-	TGTGCAAGTCGCTTGGACTGGGAGGTTAGGGAGTATTTT	CASRLDWEVREYF
TRBD1	TRBV7-2	TRBJ2-3	-	TGTGCCAGCAGCTTAAGGGGGCCCCCAGATACGCAGTATTTT	CASSLRGPPDTQYF
TRBD2	TRBV9	TRBJ2-1	few	TGTGCCAGCGCGGGGAGCGGGGCCTTCAATGAGCAGTTCTTC	CASAGSGAFNEQFF
-	TRBV2	TRBJ2-4	-	TGTGCCAGCAGTGAAGGGCCGGGGATAGCCAAAAACAGTCAGTACTTC	CASSEGPGIAKNSQYF
-	TRBV25-1	TRBJ2-7	-	TGTGCCAGCAGTGAATCACGGGGTGCCACCTCCTACGAGCAGTACTTC	CASSESRGATSYEQYF
TRBD1	TRBV5-1	TRBJ2-1	-	TGCGCCACCGGGCGGGGAGGACAGGGTTATGATGAGCAGTTCTTC	CATGRGGQGYDEQFF
-	TRBV10-2	TRBJ1-1	-	TGCGCCAGCACCCAAACAGAGAACACTGAAGCTTTCTTT	CASTQTENTEAFF
-	TRBV19	TRBJ1-1	-	TGTGCCAGTAGTATGGCTCGCAGGGTGGGCACTGAAGCTTTCTTT	CASSMARRVGTEAFF
-	TRBV12-1	TRBJ2-5	-	TGTGCCAGCAGCTTTGAAGGGACTAGCGGGGCGATCCAAGAGACCCAGTACTTC	CASSFEGTSGAIQETQYF
-	TRBV4-2	TRBJ1-5	-	TGTGCCAGCAGCCAAGATCGGAGGGATCAGCCCCAGCATTTT	CASSQDRRDQPQHF
TRBD1	TRBV11-2	TRBJ2-5	-	TGTGCCAGCAGCGGGGGGACAGGGGGTTACCAAGAGACCCAGTACTTC	CASSGGTGGYQETQYF
-	TRBV11-3	TRBJ2-7	few	TGTGCCAGCAGCTTAGGAAACAGGGACTCCTACGAGCAGTACTTC	CASSLGNRDSYEQYF
TRBD1	TRBV27	TRBJ2-5	few	TGTGCCAGCGGACGACAGGGGTCGGACGGGACCCAGTACTTC	CASGRQGSDGTQYF
-	TRBV7-8	TRBJ2-7	-	TGTGCCAGCAGCGTGAGCTCCTACGAGCAGTACTTC	CASSVSSYEQYF
-	TRBV5-6	TRBJ1-5	few	TGTGCCAGCAGCTTGCTGTCAGGGAGGGGCAATCAGCCCCAGCATTTT	CASSLLSGRGNQPQHF
-	TRBV18	TRBJ2-3	-	TGTGCCAGCTCACGCGGGGGCCTCACAGATACGCAGTATTTT	CASSRGGLTDTQYF
-	TRBV5-1	TRBJ2-5	-	TGCGCCAGCAGATTCAGGGGTGGAGAGACCCAGTACTTC	CASRFRGGETQYF
-	TRBV27	TRBJ2-2	-	TGTGCCAGCAGTTTGGGACAGAACACCGGGGAGCTGTTTTTT	CASSLGQNTGELFF
TRBD2	TRBV5-4	TRBJ2-3	-	TGTGCCAGCAGCCAGGGACTAGCGGGGCCCCGTGCTAGCACAGATACGCAGTATTTT	CASSQGLAGPRASTDTQYF
TRBD2	TRBV6-1	TRBJ2-1	-	TGTGCCAGCAGTACACGACTAGCGGCCGACAATGAGCAGTTCTTC	CASSTRLAADNEQFF
-	TRBV19	TRBJ2-2	-	TGTGCCAGTAGTATAGATGGCAGTGCCGGGGAGCTGTTTTTT	CASSIDGSAGELFF
-	TRBV28	TRBJ1-2	few	TGTGCCAGCAGTTCCGGAGGAGGAGCTCTCCGCTACACCTTC	CASSSGGGALRYTF
-	TRBV6-1	TRBJ1-3	-	TGTGCCAGCGGGCTGGGGGGGATTTCGGGAAACACCATATATTTT	CASGLGGISGNTIYF
TRBD1	TRBV6-1	TRBJ2-7	-	TGTGCCAGCACCGGGGACAGTGCCTACGAGCAGTACTTC	CASTGDSAYEQYF
TRBD1	TRBV28	TRBJ1-5	-	TGTGCCACCTACGGACAGGGAGGTCAGCCCCAGCATTTT	CATYGQGGQPQHF
-	TRBV6-5	TRBJ1-6	-	TGTGCCAGCAGTTACTCGAAAGCCCCTCCGAATTCACCCCTCCACTTT	CASSYSKAPPNSPLHF
TRBD2	TRBV5-4	TRBJ2-7	-	TGTGCCAGCAGCACTGGGACTAGCGGGGGGAGCTCCTACGAGCAGTACTTC	CASSTGTSGGSSYEQYF
-	TRBV30	TRBJ1-1	-	TGTGCCTGGAGAGGGGCCAGGGCTGAAGCTTTCTTT	CAWRGARAEAFF
-	TRBV7-8	TRBJ2-2	once	TGTGCCAGCAGCTTGAGGGGGGGCCCGAACACCGGGGAGCTGTTTTTT	CASSLRGGPNTGELFF
TRBD1	TRBV5-4	TRBJ1-3	-	TGTGCCAGCAGAGTCGACAGGGGGCCTGGAAACACCATATATTTT	CASRVDRGPGNTIYF
TRBD2	TRBV7-2	TRBJ2-1	few	TGTGCCAGCAGCTTAGCAGCGGGGGGGCGCTACAATGAGCAGTTCTTC	CASSLAAGGRYNEQFF
-	TRBV15	TRBJ1-5	-	TGTGCCACCAGCAGAGATAGTCAGCCCCAGCATTTT	CATSRDSQPQHF
TRBD2	TRBV10-3	TRBJ2-7	-	TGTGCCATCAGTCCAGGACTAGCGGGGGGGCAATACGAGCAGTACTTC	CAISPGLAGGQYEQYF
TRBD1	TRBV7-8	TRBJ2-3	-	TGTGCCAGCAGCCATGGGACAGGGGGCACAGATACGCAGTATTTT	CASSHGTGGTDTQYF
TRBD1	TRBV2	TRBJ2-1	-	TGTGCAGGGGGCGCGGACAATGAGCAGTTCTTC	CAGGADNEQFF
-	TRBV4-1	TRBJ1-1	few	TGCGCCAGCAGCCTAAACGAGTGGAACACTGAAGCTTTCTTT	CASSLNEWNTEAFF
-	TRBV6-4	TRBJ1-4	once	TGTGCCAGCAGTGCACCCATGAGGGATAATGAAAAACTGTTTTTT	CASSAPMRDNEKLFF
TRBD1	TRBV6-1	TRBJ2-7	-	TGTGCCAGCAAGGGGGCGAACTACGAGCAGTACTTC	CASKGANYEQYF
-	TRBV9	TRBJ2-1	-	TGTGCCAGCAGGGCTTCAGGGGCCAGGGAGCAGTTCTTC	CASRASGAREQFF
TRBD2	TRBV4-2	TRBJ2-3	-	TGTGCCAGCAGCCAAGATTCACTAGCGGCGGCAGATACGCAGTATTTT	CASSQDSLAAADTQYF
TRBD1	TRBV5-1	TRBJ1-2	-	TGCGCCAGCACCACAGGTGGGACAGGGTATGGCTACACCTTC	CASTTGGTGYGYTF
TRBD2	TRBV2	TRBJ2-2	-	TGTGCCAGCAACCCAGGGACTAGCGGGGGGGGCGCGAACACCGGGGAGCTGTTTTTT	CASNPGTSGGGANTGELFF